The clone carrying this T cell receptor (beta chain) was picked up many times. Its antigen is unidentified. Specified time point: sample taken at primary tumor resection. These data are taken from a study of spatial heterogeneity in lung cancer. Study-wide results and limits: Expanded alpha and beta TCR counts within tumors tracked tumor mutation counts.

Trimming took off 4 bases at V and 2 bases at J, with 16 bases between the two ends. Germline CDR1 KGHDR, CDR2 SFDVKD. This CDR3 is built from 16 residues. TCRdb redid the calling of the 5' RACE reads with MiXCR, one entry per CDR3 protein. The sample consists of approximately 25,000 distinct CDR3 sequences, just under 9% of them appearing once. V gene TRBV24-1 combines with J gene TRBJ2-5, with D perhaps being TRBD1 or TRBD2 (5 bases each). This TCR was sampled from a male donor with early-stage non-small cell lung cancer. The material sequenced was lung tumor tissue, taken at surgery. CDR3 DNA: TGTGCCACCAGTGAACCAGGGACGGCCTTACAAGAGACCCAGTACTTC. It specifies CATSEPGTALQETQYF.